The 15 T cell receptor beta chains below come from one sample, sequenced in a study of T cell changes during pregnancy in multiple sclerosis. Data came from immunoSEQ multiplex PCR; TCRdb stores just in-frame clones and leaves some out. The sample has approximately 61,000 clones, roughly 90% seen once. The sequencing here drew on peripheral blood, taken in the first trimester of pregnancy. All receptors come from a female donor with multiple sclerosis, enrolled in a pregnancy study.

The chain carries TRBV27 and TRBJ1-2; a possible D gene is TRBD1 (5 bases). Trimming shortened V by 5 bases and J by 8 bases, and 12 bases separated the two germline ends. The CDR3 contains 12 residues. Germline lookup yields CDR1 MNHEY and CDR2 SMNVEV (reference sequence). CDR3 region: CASSAQGRGYTF. The DNA of the CDR3 is TGTGCCAGCAGTGCCCAGGGTAGGGGCTACACCTTC.

A single count supports this clone. V is TRBV30 and J is TRBJ1-2, with 8 positions matching TRBD1. The junction had 9 bases not matched to a gene; V was cut back by 2 bases and J by 13 bases. Germline CDR1 GTSNPN, CDR2 SVGIG (reference sequence). The CDR3 consists of 12 residues. DNA of the CDR3: TGTGCCTGGAGTATATCGACAGGGGAATCCACCTTC. Protein sequence: CAWSISTGESTF.

The chain uses TRBV29-1 and TRBJ2-1; D is possibly TRBD2 (6 bases). The CDR3 covers 14 residues. The V end lost 7 bases, the J end lost 0 bases, and 13 bases lay between the germline ends. CDR1 SQVTM and CDR2 ANQGSEA come from the germline V gene. The CDR3 loop is CSGHRESSYNEQFF. As DNA, the CDR3 is TGCAGCGGTCACCGGGAGAGCTCCTACAATGAGCAGTTCTTC.

This clone occurred once. The chain couples TRBV14 to TRBJ2-6; D is possibly TRBD1 (6 bases). The CDR3 totals 18 residues. The V end was cut by 1 base, the J end by 0 bases, with 13 bases between. Germline V lookup: CDR1 SGHDN, CDR2 FVKESK. The CDR3, as DNA: TGTGCCAGCAGCCAAGGAGGGACATCCTACTCTGGGGCCAACGTCCTGACTTTC. This gives the protein CASSQGGTSYSGANVLTF. Complete variable domain (other parts from reference TRBV14 and TRBJ2-6): EAGVTQFPSHSVIEKGQTVTLRCDPISGHDNLYWYRRVMGKEIKFLLHFVKESKQDESGMPNNRFLAERTGGTYSTLKVQPAELEDSGVYFCASSQGGTSYSGANVLTFGAGSRLTVL.

The chain joins TRBV28 to TRBJ2-5, with 7 bases aligning to TRBD1. The junction had 7 bases not matched to a gene; V was cut back by 4 bases and J by 2 bases. Looked up from germline, CDR1 is MDHEN and CDR2 is SYDVKM. This CDR3 region has 15 residues. CDR3 in DNA: TGTGCCAGCAGTTCCCTACAGGGGTGGCAAGAGACCCAGTACTTC. This sequence encodes CASSSLQGWQETQYF.

This chain links TRBV7-9 with TRBJ2-7, with D possibly matching TRBD1 (7 bases). The CDR3 totals 16 residues. CDR1 is SEHNR, CDR2 FQNEAQ, per germline (reference sequence). V was clipped by 2 bases and J by 2 bases, with 16 bases between them. This CDR3 reads CASSLNGGGRPYEQYF. CDR3 DNA sequence: TGTGCCAGCAGCTTAAACGGAGGGGGCAGACCCTACGAGCAGTACTTC.

This chain connects TRBV7-6 to TRBJ2-2; 10 nucleotides match TRBD2. The ends lost 2 bases at V and 6 bases at J; junction bases unmatched: 3. The CDR3 is made up of 15 amino acids. The germline CDR1 and CDR2 sequences are SGHVS and FNYEAQ. CDR3 loop: CASSLKLAGSGELFF. The CDR3 DNA is TGTGCCAGCAGCTTAAAACTAGCGGGATCCGGGGAGCTGTTTTTT.

This chain links TRBV4-1 with TRBJ2-2; perhaps TRBD1 as D (6 bases). Germline V CDR1 and CDR2: MGHRA, YSYEKL. CDR3 length: 14 residues. The ends were cut back, 5 bases at V and 5 bases at J, with 12 bases in the middle. CDR3 residues: CASSSGTGTGELFF. In DNA form, the CDR3 reads TGCGCCAGCAGCTCCGGAACAGGGACCGGGGAGCTGTTTTTT.

The chain couples TRBV10-3 to TRBJ1-5; D is undetermined. Germline CDR1 and CDR2: ENHRY and SYGVKD. V was cut by 0 bases and J by 5 bases, with 5 bases left in between. The CDR3 loop spans 13 amino acids. CDR3: CAISESRDQPQHF. The CDR3 nucleotides are TGTGCCATCAGTGAGTCGAGGGATCAGCCCCAGCATTTT.

The rearrangement uses TRBV29-1 and TRBJ2-7; 11 bases line up with TRBD1. V dropped 7 bases and J dropped 5; count of bases not matched to a gene: 7. The germline V gene has CDR1 SQVTM and CDR2 ANQGSEA. The CDR3 is 13 amino acids. The chain's CDR3 is CSGGTGGSHEQYF. CDR3 DNA: TGCAGCGGCGGGACAGGGGGTTCCCACGAGCAGTACTTC.

The chain recombines TRBV18 with TRBJ2-5; D is possibly TRBD2 (5 bases). The germline CDR1 and CDR2 sequences are KGHSH and LQKENI. This CDR3 has 13 amino acids. V lost 3 bases and J lost 2, with 7 bases in between. The CDR3 DNA reads as TGTGCCAGCTCACCGGGAGCACAAGAGACCCAGTACTTC. Its translation is CASSPGAQETQYF.

The chain combines TRBV11-2 with TRBJ1-4; D is unresolved. V was cut by 5 bases and J by 5 bases, with 18 bases left in between. The germline V gene has CDR1 SGHAT and CDR2 FQNNGV. This CDR3 spans 16 amino acids. The CDR3 is CASSHRGTRVNEKLFF. The DNA of the CDR3 is TGTGCCAGCAGCCACCGCGGAACACGGGTAAATGAAAAACTGTTTTTT.

The CDR3: CASGADKYTEAFF. CDR3 sequence (DNA): TGTGCCAGTGGTGCGGACAAATACACTGAAGCTTTCTTT. The rearrangement joins TRBV19 to TRBJ1-1; TRBD1 is a possible D gene (5 bases). Germline V gene sequence: CDR1 LNHDA, CDR2 SQIVND (reference sequence). The CDR3 has 13 residues. V gave up 8 bases and J gave up 3 bases, with 13 bases separating them.

This clone was recorded once. The chain couples TRBV4-1 to TRBJ1-1, with a weak D call TRBD1 (5 bases). The germline gives CDR1 MGHRA, CDR2 YSYEKL. V was clipped by 4 bases and J by 5 bases, with 14 bases between them. The CDR3 runs to 14 residues. The CDR3 reads CASSLTPGGTEAFF. CDR3 bases: TGCGCCAGCAGCCTCACTCCCGGGGGTACTGAAGCTTTCTTT.

The gene calls are TRBV4-1 and TRBJ1-1; a weak D match, TRBD1 (5 bases). V lost 3 bases and J lost 3, with 11 bases in between. This CDR3 spans 14 amino acids. Germline V lookup: CDR1 MGHRA, CDR2 YSYEKL. DNA of the CDR3: TGCGCCAGCAGCCAGGAGGGGATATACACTGAAGCTTTCTTT. This encodes CASSQEGIYTEAFF.